This TCR beta chain was captured in a study of blood T cell repertoires in COVID-19 (dated by TCRdb to 2020 to 2021). Context from the whole study: Samples covering the acute and convalescent phases of COVID-19 were provided by collaborators in the United States, Italy and Spain. The material from the prospective study consisted of cDNA or gDNA derived from T cells, B-cell-depleted T cells, or PBMCs. Subjects who had been exposed to COVID-19, were actively infected with it, or had recovered from it provided the deeply sampled blood TCRbeta repertoires that made up the dataset. A freely available public database, intended as a resource for researchers studying the immune response to SARS-CoV-2, is where the repertoires were released. Samples were obtained from the ongoing ImmuneRACE study (first 160 participants) and from 950 to 1,500 subjects provided by 6 global collaborators. Sample metadata almost always included a de-identified subject ID, COVID-19 status, age in years and sex. Where HLA class I and class II types were available, the types were taken from metadata supplied by the sample provider, not from assay-based typing. The paper as a whole reports these results and caveats: Clinical and demographic metadata were provided uncurated, with the amount varying by source and participant.

Each collaborating institution followed its own protocols to collect whole blood in K2EDTA tubes. For TCRbeta analysis, collaborator samples were shipped as frozen whole blood, as isolated PBMCs, or as DNA extracted from either sample type. Comment on this clone: What antigen it recognizes has not been identified. Base qualities are missing; no much larger clone stands one base away.

Including cysteine and phenylalanine, the CDR3 has 15 amino acids. The read is trimmed to its CDR3 DNA, 45 bases read in frame from base 1. CDR1 is given as KGHDR and CDR2 as SFDVKD, both from the germline V gene. Ends trimmed: V by 4 bases, J by 3 bases; bases unmatched to a gene: 7. The immunoSEQ Assay, a bias-controlled multiplex PCR, was used to amplify TCRbeta CDR3 regions from genomic DNA. The study's processing was this. Within the assay, amplification of reference gene primers was used to estimate how many nucleated cells each sample contained. To quantify the absolute abundance of each unique TCRbeta CDR3 rearrangement, sequence reads were collapsed and filtered. Productive Simpson clonality was computed per sample as the square root of Simpson's diversity index over productive rearrangements. TCRdb holds this immuneACCESS table with in-frame rearrangements only. Some clones are missing; in checked studies, unresolved V genes explain under half, and the rest has no known cause. V, J and clone size are those of that table, while D and trimming were read from the DNA. The sample includes about 110,000 clones, with about four fifths observed a single time. Approximately 4% of the sample comes from the top ten.

Sequencing input: peripheral blood. This receptor was identified in a woman between 65 and 79 years old with acute or convalescent COVID-19. This chain joins TRBV24-1 to TRBJ1-1, and TRBD1 aligns with 7 junction nucleotides. The CDR3 protein: CATSDCDRVDTEAFF. The sequence in DNA is TGTGCCACCAGTGACTGCGACAGGGTTGACACTGAAGCTTTCTTT.